The rows below give T cell receptor beta chains drawn from one sample of a study of metastatic and nonmetastatic thyroid tumors. TCRdb called clones again from the PCR reads with MiXCR. The table records fewer than 20,000 clones, 25% to 30% of them present only once. Sequencing used tumor tissue. Every receptor here comes from a male donor with papillary thyroid cancer or a benign thyroid nodule (not recorded which). Some clones in this sample may be carry-over from other donors' samples. CDR3s include the opening cysteine and the closing phenylalanine or tryptophan. The D gene is left open where the match is weak. A clone size is listed for some rows: how often the clone was seen (once, few, many), or a class if it is expanded.

-,-,TRBV5-1,TRBJ1-5,TGCGCTAGCAGCTTGGCGGATAATCAGCCCCAGATTTTT,CASSLADNQPQIF
-,-,TRBV2,TRBJ2-2,TGTGCCAGCAGGCCCTCGTCCGGGGCAATCCAAACCGGGGAGCTGTTTTTT,CASRPSSGAIQTGELFF
TRBD2,once,TRBV15,TRBJ2-5,TGTGCCACCAGCAGAATAGCGGGGGAGACCCAGTACTTC,CATSRIAGETQYF
-,-,TRBV6-5,TRBJ2-7,TGTGCCAGCAGTTCCCGGGACGGACCCTACGAGCAGTACTTC,CASSSRDGPYEQYF
-,-,TRBV12-3/TRBV12-4,TRBJ2-2,TGTGCCAGCAGTTCAGGGGAGCTGTTTTTT,CASSSGELFF
TRBD1,-,TRBV2,TRBJ2-7,TGTGCCAGGACCTTGAGGGACAGTCTGGCAGACGAGCAGTACTTC,CARTLRDSLADEQYF
-,large,TRBV12-3/TRBV12-4,TRBJ2-1,TGTGCCAGCAGTTTTGGGTTGGGGGTGGGTGAGCAGTTCTTC,CASSFGLGVGEQFF
TRBD1,medium-sized,TRBV10-3,TRBJ2-7,TGTGCCATCAGAGGCAAAGGGGGCGGCTACGAGCAGTACTTC,CAIRGKGGGYEQYF
-,few,TRBV12-3/TRBV12-4,TRBJ2-2,TGTGCCAGCAGGATTCCCGGGACTTCGAACACCGGGGAGCTGTTTTTT,CASRIPGTSNTGELFF
TRBD2,many,TRBV12-3/TRBV12-4,TRBJ2-5,TGTGCCAGCAGTGGCCTACGGACTAGCGATCAAGAGACCCAGTACTTC,CASSGLRTSDQETQYF
-,few,TRBV27,TRBJ1-2,TGTGCCAGCAGTTTCACGGTCAACACCCTTGGCTACACCTTC,CASSFTVNTLGYTF
-,few,TRBV6-2/TRBV6-3,TRBJ2-3,TGTGCCAGCAGTTACCGGGGGGCTGGCACAGATACGCAGTATTTT,CASSYRGAGTDTQYF
-,-,TRBV24-1,TRBJ2-2,TGTGCCACCGAACTTAGAAACACCGGGGAGCTGTTTTTT,CATELRNTGELFF
-,-,TRBV20-1,TRBJ1-4,TGCTCCTCGGGGGCCCGGGGGGAAAAACTGTTTTTT,CSSGARGEKLFF
-,few,TRBV2,TRBJ2-7,TGTGCCACCGGGGTTAGCGTATCCTACGAGCAGTACTTC,CATGVSVSYEQYF
-,-,TRBV7-8,TRBJ1-4,TGTGCCAGCAGCTTGACAGGACTGAATGAAAAACTGTTTTTT,CASSLTGLNEKLFF
-,few,TRBV28,TRBJ2-7,TGTGCCAGCAGCCCCACCCCCTCCCTCGGGACCCCATGGGAGGAGCAGTACTTC,CASSPTPSLGTPWEEQYF
-,-,TRBV3-1,TRBJ2-3,TGTGCCAGCAGCCAGTTAACCAGAGGACTTCCGAAGGATACGCAGTATTTT,CASSQLTRGLPKDTQYF
TRBD1,-,TRBV7-2,TRBJ1-1,TGTGCCAGCAGCTCCCGACAGGGACGGACTGAAGCTTTCTTT,CASSSRQGRTEAFF